The present TCR beta chain was sequenced within a study of blood T cell repertoires in COVID-19. Study background: COVID-19 samples from acute and convalescent phases originated in the United States, Italy and Spain. The analysed material was cDNA or gDNA that came from T cells, B-cell-depleted T cells, or PBMCs.

Per the authors' pipeline: Estimates of nucleated cell counts were drawn from the amplification of reference gene primers. Repertoires were generated with immunoSEQ multiplex PCR, while TCRdb's copy carries only in-frame clones and drops some. Clone size and the V and J calls come from that table; the DNA yielded D and trimming. Among some 260,000 clones, approximately 88% were seen once, and the ten largest hold 0.7%. Germline CDR1 MGHRA, CDR2 YSYEKL. V was cut by 4 bases and J by 4 bases, with 12 bases left in between. The CDR3 is made up of 14 amino acids. The chain uses TRBV4-1 and TRBJ2-3; tentative D call: TRBD1 (6 bases). Material for sequencing was peripheral blood. The TCR sequence derives from a human donor in a cohort sampled during active COVID-19. For the CDR3, the DNA is TGCGCCAGCAGCCGTGGGACACGCGCAGATACGCAGTATTTT. It codes for CASSRGTRADTQYF.